The sequence of this TCR beta chain was determined in a study of blood T cell repertoires in COVID-19. Germline V gene data show CDR1 as MNHEY and CDR2 as SVGEGT. V dropped 0 bases and J dropped 4 bases, with 12 bases sitting between them. This CDR3 region has 15 residues. Original methodology: Amplification from reference gene primers served as the basis for estimated nucleated cell counts. The repertoire was sequenced with immunoSEQ multiplex PCR; TCRdb's copy has only in-frame clones and lacks some. The V and J calls and clone size were taken over from that table, and D and trimming were inferred from the DNA. Of some 200,000 clones in the sample, around 84% were seen once.

The chain couples TRBV6-2 or TRBV6-3 to TRBJ1-2; D is unresolved. What was sequenced was peripheral blood. The clonotype was recovered from a man under 40 with active or convalescent COVID-19. DNA for the CDR3: TGTGCCAGCAGTTACTCGAGGTCAGCGTCCTATGGCTACACCTTC. Encoded protein: CASSYSRSASYGYTF.